This entry concerns a single T cell receptor beta chain. This clone appeared a few times. Its antigen target is currently unknown. No qualities accompany the bases; no much larger clone lies one base away. TCRbeta CDR3 regions were amplified from genomic DNA using the immunoSEQ Assay, a bias-controlled multiplex PCR. As for the authors' bioinformatics: The number of nucleated cells in each sample was estimated by amplification of reference gene primers within the assay. To quantify the absolute abundance of each unique TCRbeta CDR3 rearrangement, sequence reads were collapsed and filtered. For each sample, productive Simpson clonality was calculated as the square root of Simpson's diversity index over productive rearrangements. Drawn from immuneACCESS, this table holds only the in-frame rearrangements with V and J called that TCRdb kept. Clones are partly lost; checked studies trace under half to an unresolved V gene and leave the rest unexplained. For V, J and clone size, that table is used; D and trimming come from the DNA. This sample holds about 130,000 clones; under 90% were observed only once. The ten largest clones add up to about 12% of the sample.

The collaborating institutions used their own protocols to collect whole blood in K2EDTA tubes. Collaborator samples were shipped for TCRbeta analysis as frozen whole blood, isolated PBMCs, or DNA extracted from either sample type. A distance of 16 bases separates the germline ends of V and J, which lose 2 bases and 3 bases respectively. The cysteine opens and the phenylalanine closes a CDR3 of 16 amino acids. Of the read, only the CDR3 DNA is kept; its 48 bases are in frame from base 1. From the germline V gene (reference sequence), CDR1 is LGHDT and CDR2 is YNNKEL. This sample was included in a study of blood T cell repertoires in COVID-19 (TCRdb year 2020). About the full investigation: The collaborator samples originated in the United States, Italy and Spain and spanned the acute and convalescent phases of COVID-19. The material from the prospective study consisted of cDNA or gDNA derived from T cells, B-cell-depleted T cells, or PBMCs. Deeply sampled blood TCRbeta repertoires from subjects exposed to, actively infected with, or recovered from COVID-19 were included in the dataset. A freely available public database, intended as a resource for researchers studying the immune response to SARS-CoV-2, is where the repertoires were released. Samples were obtained from the ongoing ImmuneRACE study (first 160 participants) and from about 1,300 subjects provided by 6 global collaborators. The sample metadata nearly always contained a de-identified subject ID, COVID-19 status, age in years and sex. Where HLA class I and class II types were available, the types were taken from metadata supplied by the sample provider, not from assay-based typing. Overall results and qualifications from the work: How much clinical and demographic metadata was included differed by source and by participant, and the metadata was provided uncurated.

In this chain, TRBV3-1 (or the pseudogene TRBV3-2) is recombined with TRBJ1-1, and perhaps TRBD1 as D gene, on 5 matching bases. Sequencing was carried out using peripheral blood. The clonotype originates from an older woman with acute or convalescent COVID-19. The sequenced DNA: TGTGCCAGCAGCCAAAGGGGAGGCCAGTTCCACACTGAAGCTTTCTTT. The resulting protein is CASSQRGGQFHTEAFF.